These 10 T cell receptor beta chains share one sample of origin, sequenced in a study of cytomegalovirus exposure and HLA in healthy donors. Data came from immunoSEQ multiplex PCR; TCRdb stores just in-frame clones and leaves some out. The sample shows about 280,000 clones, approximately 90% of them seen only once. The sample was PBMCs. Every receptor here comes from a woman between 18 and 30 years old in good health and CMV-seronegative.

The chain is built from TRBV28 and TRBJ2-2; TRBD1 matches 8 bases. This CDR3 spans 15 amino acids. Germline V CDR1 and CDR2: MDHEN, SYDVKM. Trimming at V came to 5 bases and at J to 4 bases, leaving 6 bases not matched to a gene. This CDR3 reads CASSPEGQVTGELFF. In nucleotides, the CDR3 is TGTGCCAGCAGTCCCGAGGGACAGGTCACCGGGGAGCTGTTTTTT.

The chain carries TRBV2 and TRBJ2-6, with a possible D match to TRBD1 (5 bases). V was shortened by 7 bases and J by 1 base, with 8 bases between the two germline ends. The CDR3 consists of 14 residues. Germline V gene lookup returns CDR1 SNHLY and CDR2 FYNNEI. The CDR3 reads CASMSGSGANVLTF. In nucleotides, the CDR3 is TGTGCCAGCATGTCAGGGTCTGGGGCCAACGTCCTGACTTTC.

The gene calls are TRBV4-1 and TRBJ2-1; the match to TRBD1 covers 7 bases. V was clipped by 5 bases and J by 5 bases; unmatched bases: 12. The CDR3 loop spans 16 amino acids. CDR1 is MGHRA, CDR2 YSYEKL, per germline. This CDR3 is CASSKTGARPDNEQFF. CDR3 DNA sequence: TGCGCCAGCAGCAAAACAGGGGCCCGACCGGACAATGAGCAGTTCTTC.

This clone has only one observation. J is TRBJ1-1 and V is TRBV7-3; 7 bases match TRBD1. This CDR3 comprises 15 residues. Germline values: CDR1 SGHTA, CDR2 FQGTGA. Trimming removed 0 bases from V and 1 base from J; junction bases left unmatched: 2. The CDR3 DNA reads TGTGCCAGCAGCTTAACAGGGGGCGGGAACACTGAAGCTTTCTTT. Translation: CASSLTGGGNTEAFF.

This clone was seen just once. CDR3 sequence: CASSQVRGPWGEQYF. CDR3 DNA: TGTGCCAGCAGCCAAGTCAGGGGGCCTTGGGGTGAGCAGTACTTC. This chain joins TRBV14 and TRBJ2-7; the match to TRBD1 covers 8 bases. V was clipped by 1 base and J by 7 bases; unmatched bases: 9. The CDR3 is made up of 15 amino acids. CDR1 and CDR2 from the germline V gene are SGHDN and FVKESK. The full variable domain, its missing parts supplied by reference TRBV14 and TRBJ2-7, is EAGVTQFPSHSVIEKGQTVTLRCDPISGHDNLYWYRRVMGKEIKFLLHFVKESKQDESGMPNNRFLAERTGGTYSTLKVQPAELEDSGVYFCASSQVRGPWGEQYFGPGTRLTVT.

CDR3 bases: TGTGCCAGCAGTGCCGACAAGTACAATGAGCAGTTCTTC. Translation: CASSADKYNEQFF. The genes are TRBV2 and TRBJ2-1; D is uncertain. Germline values: CDR1 SNHLY, CDR2 FYNNEI. The CDR3 consists of 13 residues. V was trimmed by 4 bases and J by 4 bases, leaving 8 bases between them.

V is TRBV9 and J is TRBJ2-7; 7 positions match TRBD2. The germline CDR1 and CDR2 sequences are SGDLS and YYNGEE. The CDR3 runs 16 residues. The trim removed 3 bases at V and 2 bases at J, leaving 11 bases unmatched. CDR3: CASSAEGPSGPYEQYF. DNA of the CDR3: TGTGCCAGCAGCGCCGAAGGCCCTAGCGGACCCTACGAGCAGTACTTC. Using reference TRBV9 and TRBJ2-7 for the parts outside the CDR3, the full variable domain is DSGVTQTPKHLITATGQRVTLRCSPRSGDLSVYWYQQSLDQGLQFLIQYYNGEERAKGNILERFSAQQFPDLHSELNLSSLELGDSALYFCASSAEGPSGPYEQYFGPGTRLTVT.

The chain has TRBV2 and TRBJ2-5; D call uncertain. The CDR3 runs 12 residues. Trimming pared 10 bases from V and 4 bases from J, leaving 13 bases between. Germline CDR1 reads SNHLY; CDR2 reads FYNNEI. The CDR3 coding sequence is TGTGCCACCCAGCTAGGTAGAGAGACCCAGTACTTC. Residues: CATQLGRETQYF.

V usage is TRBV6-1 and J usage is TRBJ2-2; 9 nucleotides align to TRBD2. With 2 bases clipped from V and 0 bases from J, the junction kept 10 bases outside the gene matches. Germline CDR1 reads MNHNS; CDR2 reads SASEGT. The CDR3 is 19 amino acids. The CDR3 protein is CASSEWPITSGSNTGELFF. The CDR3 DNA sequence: TGTGCCAGCAGTGAATGGCCCATCACTAGCGGGTCGAACACCGGGGAGCTGTTTTTT.

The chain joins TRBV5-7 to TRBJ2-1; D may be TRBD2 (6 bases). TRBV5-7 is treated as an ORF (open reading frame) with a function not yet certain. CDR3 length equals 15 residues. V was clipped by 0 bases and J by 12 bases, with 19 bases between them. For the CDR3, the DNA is TGTGCCAGCAGCTTGGACCGGTCCCTCGGGGGTTGGCAGTTCTTC. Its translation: CASSLDRSLGGWQFF.